This is a list of T cell receptor beta chains from one sample in a study of T-cell memory formation after mild COVID-19. From the 5' RACE reads, TCRdb called clonotypes with MiXCR, one entry per CDR3 protein. The profile shows over 400,000 distinct CDR3 sequences, about 25% of them singletons. The sample comprised PBMCs or a T cell subset sorted from them (not recorded which). The receptor set was obtained from an adult woman who had mild COVID-19 (a few samples of this study predate the infection). Cell type and time point are not known. Each CDR3 is given with its conserved first and last residue. The D gene is left open where the match is weak. A clone size is listed for some rows: how often the clone was seen (once, few, many), or a class if it is expanded.

J: TRBJ1-4
V: TRBV7-9
size: many
D: TRBD1
CDR3: CASSAPGTGKEKLFF
DNA: TGTGCCAGCAGCGCCCCCGGGACAGGGAAAGAAAAACTGTTTTTT

J: TRBJ2-1
V: TRBV12-3/TRBV12-4
size: few
D: TRBD2
CDR3: CASSWGLAGSYNEQFF
DNA: TGTGCCAGCAGTTGGGGACTAGCGGGATCCTACAATGAGCAGTTCTTC

J: TRBJ2-1
V: TRBV2
size: many
D: .
CDR3: CASSAYNEQFF
DNA: TGTGCCAGCAGCGCCTACAATGAGCAGTTCTTC

J: TRBJ2-7
V: TRBV20-1
size: few
D: .
CDR3: CSAISSSYEQYF
DNA: TGCAGTGCTATCTCTAGCTCCTACGAGCAGTACTTC

J: TRBJ2-7
V: TRBV5-1
size: few
D: TRBD2
CDR3: CASSLASSGDSYEQYF
DNA: TGCGCCAGCAGCTTGGCGTCTAGCGGGGACTCCTACGAGCAGTACTTC

J: TRBJ2-7
V: TRBV12-3/TRBV12-4
size: few
D: TRBD1
CDR3: CASSLPPGTGSYEQYF
DNA: TGTGCCAGCAGTTTACCCCCCGGGACAGGATCCTACGAGCAGTACTTC

J: TRBJ1-2
V: TRBV7-9
size: few
D: .
CDR3: CASSPPGLNYGYTF
DNA: TGTGCCAGCAGCCCCCCCGGACTTAACTATGGCTACACCTTC

J: TRBJ2-1
V: TRBV29-1
size: few
D: .
CDR3: CSAGSRVDEQFF
DNA: TGCAGCGCTGGGTCGCGTGTGGATGAGCAGTTCTTC

J: TRBJ2-3
V: TRBV7-9
size: few
D: .
CDR3: CASSFEVPDTQYF
DNA: TGTGCCAGCAGCTTTGAGGTCCCAGATACGCAGTATTTT

J: TRBJ2-7
V: TRBV15
size: .
D: .
CDR3: CATSKGSIGEQYF
DNA: TGTGCCACCAGCAAGGGTTCGATCGGCGAGCAGTACTTC

J: TRBJ1-2
V: TRBV20-1
size: .
D: TRBD1
CDR3: CSAREGRTGYGYTF
DNA: TGCAGTGCTAGAGAAGGCCGGACAGGCTATGGCTACACCTTC

J: TRBJ2-5
V: TRBV7-9
size: .
D: .
CDR3: CASSSPVRTAVQETQYF
DNA: TGTGCCAGCAGCTCTCCGGTGCGAACGGCGGTACAAGAGACCCAGTACTTC

J: TRBJ2-5
V: TRBV20-1
size: once
D: .
CDR3: CSASTGQPIQETQYF
DNA: TGCAGTGCTAGCACCGGACAGCCGATCCAAGAGACCCAGTACTTC

J: TRBJ2-7
V: TRBV12-3/TRBV12-4
size: .
D: TRBD2
CDR3: CASSFAGVTYEQYF
DNA: TGTGCCAGCAGTTTCGCGGGAGTAACCTACGAGCAGTACTTC

J: TRBJ2-7
V: TRBV29-1
size: few
D: .
CDR3: CSVIGEAYEQYF
DNA: TGCAGCGTTATAGGGGAGGCCTACGAGCAGTACTTC

J: TRBJ1-3
V: TRBV19
size: .
D: .
CDR3: CASSIPGPSGNTIYF
DNA: TGTGCCAGTAGTATCCCAGGGCCGTCTGGAAACACCATATATTTT

J: TRBJ2-7
V: TRBV7-8
size: .
D: .
CDR3: CASSLASTSLGYEQYF
DNA: TGTGCCAGCAGCTTAGCGTCTACCTCTCTGGGCTACGAGCAGTACTTC

J: TRBJ2-7
V: TRBV18
size: few
D: .
CDR3: CASSPRAGLYEQYF
DNA: TGTGCCAGCTCACCACGGGCAGGGCTCTACGAGCAGTACTTC

J: TRBJ2-2
V: TRBV7-9
size: .
D: .
CDR3: CASSLRGPTGELFF
DNA: TGTGCCAGCAGCCTAAGGGGTCCCACCGGGGAGCTGTTTTTT

J: TRBJ2-5
V: TRBV3-1
size: few
D: .
CDR3: CASSQDQGETQYF
DNA: TGTGCCAGCAGCCAAGACCAAGGGGAGACCCAGTACTTC

J: TRBJ1-4
V: TRBV6-5
size: few
D: .
CDR3: CASPRATNEKLFF
DNA: TGTGCCAGCCCACGGGCAACTAATGAAAAACTGTTTTTT